This is a list of T cell receptor beta chains from one sample in a study of blood T cell repertoires in COVID-19. The method was immunoSEQ multiplex PCR; TCRdb's version includes in-frame clones alone and lacks a portion of them. The data contain approximately 230,000 clones, around 90% of them singletons. Sequences were obtained from PBMCs or T cells enriched from blood (not recorded which). The receptors were gathered from a woman in her 30s with acute COVID-19. Both conserved end residues are part of each CDR3. The order of the fields is CDR3 DNA, CDR3 protein, D gene, clone size, J gene, V gene. A D gene is named only where the DNA matches it firmly. Clone size is stated in some rows and not others, as once, few, many or a class when expanded.

TGTGCCAGCTGCCTGGAAGGACAACTGAACACTGAAGCTTTCTTT,CASCLEGQLNTEAFF,.,.,TRBJ1-1,TRBV6-5
TGCAGTGCCGTCAAGCCAGATACGCAGTATTTT,CSAVKPDTQYF,.,.,TRBJ2-3,TRBV20-1
TGTGCCAGCAGCGCGCTACAGGGGAGCTCTGGGGCCAACGTCCTGACTTTC,CASSALQGSSGANVLTF,TRBD1,.,TRBJ2-6,TRBV5-4
TGCAGCGTTGAAGATCACAGGGGAAGAGTCTACAATGAGCAGTTCTTC,CSVEDHRGRVYNEQFF,TRBD1,.,TRBJ2-1,TRBV29-1
TGCAGCGGGTCGACAGGGCGAGGTTCACCCCTCCACTTT,CSGSTGRGSPLHF,TRBD1,.,TRBJ1-6,TRBV29-1
TGTGCCAGTAATCGAGGGAACACTGAAGCTTTCTTT,CASNRGNTEAFF,.,.,TRBJ1-1,TRBV19
TGTGCCAGCAGTTCCCCTAGCGGGAGAGAGACAGATACGCAGTATTTT,CASSSPSGRETDTQYF,TRBD2,.,TRBJ2-3,TRBV6-5
TGTGCCAGTAGTATAGCCCGTGACAGTTCTCAGTATTTT,CASSIARDSSQYF,.,few,TRBJ2-3,TRBV19
TGTGCCAGCAGCAATAAACTAGCGGGGCTAAATGAGCAGTTCTTC,CASSNKLAGLNEQFF,TRBD2,.,TRBJ2-1,TRBV11-2
TGTGCCAGCAGTTCTTGGGGACTAGCGGACAATGAGCAGTTCTTC,CASSSWGLADNEQFF,TRBD2,.,TRBJ2-1,TRBV27
TGCGCCAGCAGCCTACAGGGGGGTAACACTGAAGCTTTCTTT,CASSLQGGNTEAFF,TRBD1,.,TRBJ1-1,TRBV4-3
TGTGCCAGCTCACCACCGGCAGCTCGGGGGACCCAGTACTTC,CASSPPAARGTQYF,.,.,TRBJ2-5,TRBV18
TGTGCCAGCAGCCCCGACAGTTACAATGAGCAGTTCTTC,CASSPDSYNEQFF,.,.,TRBJ2-1,TRBV6-5
TGCGCCAGCAGCAAGGACACCTCCTACGAGCAGTACTTC,CASSKDTSYEQYF,.,.,TRBJ2-7,TRBV5-1
TGTGCCAGCAGGGAGACAGGGGGCGTAGAGGATTTCTCCCGTGGCTACACCTTC,CASRETGGVEDFSRGYTF,TRBD1,.,TRBJ1-2,TRBV2
TGCGCCAGCAGCCTGAACAGGGTGACGAACACTGAAGCTTTCTTT,CASSLNRVTNTEAFF,.,.,TRBJ1-1,TRBV5-1
TGCGCCAGCAGCCAAGAGGGACAAGCCTCCTATAATTCACCCCTCCACTTT,CASSQEGQASYNSPLHF,.,.,TRBJ1-6,TRBV4-3
TGCGCCAGCAGCCCCGGACTAGCGGGGGGGGAAGAGACCCAGTACTTC,CASSPGLAGGEETQYF,TRBD2,.,TRBJ2-5,TRBV5-1
TGTGCCATCAAAGCCGGAGCGGGTTTGAACACTGAAGCTTTCTTT,CAIKAGAGLNTEAFF,.,.,TRBJ1-1,TRBV10-3
TGTGCCAGCAGCGGACAGAGTAGCAATCAGCCCCAGCATTTT,CASSGQSSNQPQHF,.,few,TRBJ1-5,TRBV7-9
TGTGCCAGCAGCTCCAGACCCGTGACTAGCGGGAGAGCTATCTACGAGCAGTACTTC,CASSSRPVTSGRAIYEQYF,TRBD2,.,TRBJ2-7,TRBV7-6
TGTGCCAGCAGCCAGGGGACAGTGCAAGAGACCCAGTACTTC,CASSQGTVQETQYF,TRBD1,.,TRBJ2-5,TRBV7-8
TGTGCCATCAGTGCGAGCAATAATTCACCCCTCCACTTT,CAISASNNSPLHF,.,.,TRBJ1-6,TRBV10-3
TGTGCCACGGCTGGACAGCCTTCGGACAATGAGCAGTTCTTC,CATAGQPSDNEQFF,.,.,TRBJ2-1,TRBV6-5
TGTGCCACCAGTCCGAGAGGCGACAGGGGTTCCGGGGAGCTGTTTTTT,CATSPRGDRGSGELFF,TRBD1,.,TRBJ2-2,TRBV15
TGTGCCAGCAGCCAAGGTGGGACAGGGGCTTGGAGGAACACTGAAGCTTTCTTT,CASSQGGTGAWRNTEAFF,TRBD1,.,TRBJ1-1,TRBV14
TGTGCCAGCAGTACGACCGGGAGCCCAAATCAGCCCCAGCATTTT,CASSTTGSPNQPQHF,.,.,TRBJ1-5,TRBV6-5
TGTGCCAGCAGCGAGGGGACTAGGGGCTACGAGCAGTACTTC,CASSEGTRGYEQYF,TRBD2,.,TRBJ2-7,TRBV27
TGCGCCAGCAGCCTAGGCGGAGGGACTAGCAGAGATACGCAGTATTTT,CASSLGGGTSRDTQYF,TRBD2,.,TRBJ2-3,TRBV5-1
TGTGCCACCAGCAGAGCTCCGGGACAGGGTGTCTACGAGCAGTACTTC,CATSRAPGQGVYEQYF,TRBD1,few,TRBJ2-7,TRBV15
TGTGCCAGCAGTTTAAGCAGGGAGACCCAGTACTTC,CASSLSRETQYF,.,.,TRBJ2-5,TRBV28
TGTGCCAGCTCACAAGGTCAGGGGTGGTTGAACACTGAAGCTTTCTTT,CASSQGQGWLNTEAFF,.,.,TRBJ1-1,TRBV18
TGTGCCAGCAGCGACAGAACAGGGGCCGCCTCTGGAAACACCATATATTTT,CASSDRTGAASGNTIYF,TRBD1,.,TRBJ1-3,TRBV9
TGCAGCGTTGACGTCTTCCTTCAAGAGACCCAGTACTTC,CSVDVFLQETQYF,.,once,TRBJ2-5,TRBV29-1
TGTGCCACCGGACCCCCCAGGGGGCGAGCGCGGAACTACGAGCAGTACTTC,CATGPPRGRARNYEQYF,TRBD1,.,TRBJ2-7,TRBV19
TGCGCCAGCACCCAGGAAATCCTTTTCTACGAGCAGTACTTC,CASTQEILFYEQYF,.,.,TRBJ2-7,TRBV5-1
TGTGCCAGCAGCCAAGATCTGGGCTACGGGCAGTACTTC,CASSQDLGYGQYF,.,.,TRBJ2-7,TRBV14
TGTGCCAGTAGTATGAGGGGACAGGGCAATCAGCCCCAGCATTTT,CASSMRGQGNQPQHF,TRBD1,.,TRBJ1-5,TRBV19
TGTGCCAGCAGTATAGGGACTATTACCCACAATCAGCCCCAGCATTTT,CASSIGTITHNQPQHF,.,.,TRBJ1-5,TRBV28
TGCGCCAGCAGCTCCACTCTCACAGGGGGAGTGAGCACCGGGGAGCTGTTTTTT,CASSSTLTGGVSTGELFF,TRBD1,.,TRBJ2-2,TRBV5-1
TGTGCCAGCAGTTACTCGATCCTCCAGAACGACTACGAGCAGTACTTC,CASSYSILQNDYEQYF,.,once,TRBJ2-7,TRBV6-5
TGTGCCAGAAGACTAGGGCTATTGGACAGAAGCTCCTACGAGCAGTACTTC,CARRLGLLDRSSYEQYF,.,.,TRBJ2-7,TRBV7-5
TGTGCCAGCAGTGTCGACAGGGGTTACATGAACACTGAAGCTTTCTTT,CASSVDRGYMNTEAFF,TRBD1,.,TRBJ1-1,TRBV25-1
TGTGCCAGCAGTTACTCCCTAGCGGCGTACTACGAGCAGTACTTC,CASSYSLAAYYEQYF,TRBD2,.,TRBJ2-7,TRBV6-6
TGTGCCAGCAGTTTACCCTCTCGGGGAGCTTTCTTT,CASSLPSRGAFF,.,.,TRBJ1-1,TRBV28
TGTGCCAGTAGTTGGCTCGGGGGCGAGCAGTACTTC,CASSWLGGEQYF,.,.,TRBJ2-7,TRBV19
TGCGCCAGCAGCCAGGACAGGGCCCACGAGCAGTACTTC,CASSQDRAHEQYF,TRBD1,.,TRBJ2-7,TRBV4-1
TGTGCCAGCAGCCTCGGGGGGGTTCGGAAACTGTTTTTT,CASSLGGVRKLFF,.,.,TRBJ1-4,TRBV7-9
TGTGCCAGCTCACCACAAACCGGGACAGGGAACTCTGGGGCCAACGTCCTGACTTTC,CASSPQTGTGNSGANVLTF,TRBD1,.,TRBJ2-6,TRBV18
TGTGCTAGCAGCTTAAGTCACGGGGCTGAAGCTTTCTTT,CASSLSHGAEAFF,.,.,TRBJ1-1,TRBV7-7
TGTGCCAGCAGTGTTGTACCGAGCTCCTACAATGAGCAGTTCTTC,CASSVVPSSYNEQFF,.,.,TRBJ2-1,TRBV7-9
TGTGCCACCCGCGACACAGTTAATCAGCCCCAGCATTTT,CATRDTVNQPQHF,.,once,TRBJ1-5,TRBV12-3/TRBV12-4